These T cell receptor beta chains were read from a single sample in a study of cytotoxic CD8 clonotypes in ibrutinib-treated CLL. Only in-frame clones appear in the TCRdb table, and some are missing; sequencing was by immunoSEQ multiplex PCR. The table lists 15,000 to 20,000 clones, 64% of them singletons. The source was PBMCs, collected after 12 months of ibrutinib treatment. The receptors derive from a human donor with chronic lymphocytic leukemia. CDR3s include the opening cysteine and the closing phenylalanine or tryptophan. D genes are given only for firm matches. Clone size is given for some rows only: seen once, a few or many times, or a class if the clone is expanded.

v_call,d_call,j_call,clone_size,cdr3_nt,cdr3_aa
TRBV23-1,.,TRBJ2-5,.,TGCGCCAGCAGTCAAATGGGCATTAAGACCCAGTACTTC,CASSQMGIKTQYF
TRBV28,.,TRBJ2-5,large,TGTGCCAGCACTCCCCCGGCGGCCTCAGAGACCCAGTACTTC,CASTPPAASETQYF
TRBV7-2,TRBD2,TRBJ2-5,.,TGTGCCAGCAGCTATCGGACTAGCGGCCAAGAGACCCAGTACTTC,CASSYRTSGQETQYF
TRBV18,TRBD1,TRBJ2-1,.,TGTGCCAGCTCACCTTCGGACAGGGACCATGAGCAGTTCTTC,CASSPSDRDHEQFF
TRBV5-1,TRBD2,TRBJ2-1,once,TGCGCCAGCAGCTTGACTTTAGCGGGAGGCAACAATGAGCAGTTCTTC,CASSLTLAGGNNEQFF
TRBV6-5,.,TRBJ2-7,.,TGTGCCAGCCTCTGGGGGGTTTCCTACGAGCAGTACTTC,CASLWGVSYEQYF
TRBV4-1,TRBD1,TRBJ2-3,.,TGCGCCAGCAGCCAAGAACTGGACAGGGGTGGTACAGATACGCAGTATTTT,CASSQELDRGGTDTQYF
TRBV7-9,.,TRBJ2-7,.,TGTGCCAGCAGCTTAGATTACGAGCAGTACTTC,CASSLDYEQYF
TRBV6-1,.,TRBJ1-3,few,TGTGCCAGCAGTAAACCGGGTCTCCCTGGAAACACCATATATTTT,CASSKPGLPGNTIYF
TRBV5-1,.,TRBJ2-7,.,TGCGCCAGCAGCCCTCTAGACTCCTACGAGCAGTACTTC,CASSPLDSYEQYF
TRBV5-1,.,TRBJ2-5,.,TGCGCCAGCAGCTTCTTACTAGCAGGAGAGACCCAGTACTTC,CASSFLLAGETQYF
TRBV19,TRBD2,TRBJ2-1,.,TGTGCCAGTAGTAGTAGCGGGAGCTACAATGAGCAGTTCTTC,CASSSSGSYNEQFF
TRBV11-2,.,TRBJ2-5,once,TGTGCCAGCAGCCCCGAGCTCCAAGAGACCCAGTACTTC,CASSPELQETQYF
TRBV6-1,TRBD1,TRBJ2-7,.,TGTGCCAGCAGTGAACAGCCGGGACAGGGGCCCTACGAGCAGTACTTC,CASSEQPGQGPYEQYF
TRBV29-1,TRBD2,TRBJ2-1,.,TGCAGCGTTGATGGTCTAGCGGGAAGTGAGCAGTTCTTC,CSVDGLAGSEQFF
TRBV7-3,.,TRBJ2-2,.,TGTGCCACCGCTGACAGCACCGGGGAGCTGTTTTTT,CATADSTGELFF
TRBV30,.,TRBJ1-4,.,TGTGCCTGGAGTCTACACGGCGAAAAACTGTTTTTT,CAWSLHGEKLFF
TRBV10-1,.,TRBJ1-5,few,TGCGCCAGCAGTGAGGGTGGAGGTCAGCCCCAGCATTTT,CASSEGGGQPQHF
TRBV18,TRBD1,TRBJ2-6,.,TGTGCCAGCTCACTAACTGGGACAGGGTCGTCTGGGGCCAACGTCCTGACTTTC,CASSLTGTGSSGANVLTF
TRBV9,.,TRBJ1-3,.,TGTGCCAGCAGCGGGGCCCAGGACACCATATATTTT,CASSGAQDTIYF
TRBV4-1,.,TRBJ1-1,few,TGCGCCAGCAGCCAAAATCGTGAGGTTGAAGCTTTCTTT,CASSQNREVEAFF
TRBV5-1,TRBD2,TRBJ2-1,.,TGCGCCAGCAGCTTGAGTTCGGGACTAGCGTACCACAATGAGCAGTTCTTC,CASSLSSGLAYHNEQFF
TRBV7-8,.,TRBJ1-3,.,TGTGCCAGCAGAAAGAGTTTTGGGGGCAGAACCACTGGAAACACCATATATTTT,CASRKSFGGRTTGNTIYF
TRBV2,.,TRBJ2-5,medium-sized,TGTGCCAGCAGTGCGACGGACAGCCAAGAGACCCAGTACTTC,CASSATDSQETQYF
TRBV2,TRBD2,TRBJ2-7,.,TGTGCCAGCAGAGCGGGACTCCGAATGTCCTACGAGCAGTACTTC,CASRAGLRMSYEQYF
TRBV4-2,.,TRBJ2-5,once,TGTGCCAGCAGCCAAGAAAACACGGATTCCCAGTACTTC,CASSQENTDSQYF
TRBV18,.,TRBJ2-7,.,TGTGCCAGCTCACCACCGTATAGGTACCACGAGCAGTACTTC,CASSPPYRYHEQYF
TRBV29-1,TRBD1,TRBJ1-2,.,TGCAGCGTTGGAGGACAGGGCTATGGCTACACCTTC,CSVGGQGYGYTF
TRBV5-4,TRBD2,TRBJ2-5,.,TGTGCCAGCAGCCCCGGACTAGCGGGAGCAGAGACCCAGTACTTC,CASSPGLAGAETQYF
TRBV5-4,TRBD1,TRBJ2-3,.,TGTGCCAGCGCTGGGACAGGCACAGATACGCAGTATTTT,CASAGTGTDTQYF
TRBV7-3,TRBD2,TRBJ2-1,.,TGTGCCAGCAGCTCCTCTCCGGGTAGCGGGAAGAACAATGAGCAGTTCTTC,CASSSSPGSGKNNEQFF
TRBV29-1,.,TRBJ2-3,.,TGCAGCGTTGAGCCTAGCACAGATACGCAGTATTTT,CSVEPSTDTQYF